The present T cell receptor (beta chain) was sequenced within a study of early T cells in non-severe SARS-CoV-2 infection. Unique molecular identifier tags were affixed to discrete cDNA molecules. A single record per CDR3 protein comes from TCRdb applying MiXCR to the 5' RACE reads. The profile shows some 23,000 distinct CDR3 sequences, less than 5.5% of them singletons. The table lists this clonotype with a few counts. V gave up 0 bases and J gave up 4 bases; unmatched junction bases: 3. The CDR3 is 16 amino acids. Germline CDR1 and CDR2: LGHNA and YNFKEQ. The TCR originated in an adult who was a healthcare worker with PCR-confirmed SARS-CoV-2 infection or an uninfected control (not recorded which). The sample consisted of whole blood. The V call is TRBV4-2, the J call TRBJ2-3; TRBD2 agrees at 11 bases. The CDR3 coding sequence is TGTGCCAGCAGCCAAGATCTAGCGGGAGGTTCAGATACGCAGTATTTT. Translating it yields CASSQDLAGGSDTQYF.